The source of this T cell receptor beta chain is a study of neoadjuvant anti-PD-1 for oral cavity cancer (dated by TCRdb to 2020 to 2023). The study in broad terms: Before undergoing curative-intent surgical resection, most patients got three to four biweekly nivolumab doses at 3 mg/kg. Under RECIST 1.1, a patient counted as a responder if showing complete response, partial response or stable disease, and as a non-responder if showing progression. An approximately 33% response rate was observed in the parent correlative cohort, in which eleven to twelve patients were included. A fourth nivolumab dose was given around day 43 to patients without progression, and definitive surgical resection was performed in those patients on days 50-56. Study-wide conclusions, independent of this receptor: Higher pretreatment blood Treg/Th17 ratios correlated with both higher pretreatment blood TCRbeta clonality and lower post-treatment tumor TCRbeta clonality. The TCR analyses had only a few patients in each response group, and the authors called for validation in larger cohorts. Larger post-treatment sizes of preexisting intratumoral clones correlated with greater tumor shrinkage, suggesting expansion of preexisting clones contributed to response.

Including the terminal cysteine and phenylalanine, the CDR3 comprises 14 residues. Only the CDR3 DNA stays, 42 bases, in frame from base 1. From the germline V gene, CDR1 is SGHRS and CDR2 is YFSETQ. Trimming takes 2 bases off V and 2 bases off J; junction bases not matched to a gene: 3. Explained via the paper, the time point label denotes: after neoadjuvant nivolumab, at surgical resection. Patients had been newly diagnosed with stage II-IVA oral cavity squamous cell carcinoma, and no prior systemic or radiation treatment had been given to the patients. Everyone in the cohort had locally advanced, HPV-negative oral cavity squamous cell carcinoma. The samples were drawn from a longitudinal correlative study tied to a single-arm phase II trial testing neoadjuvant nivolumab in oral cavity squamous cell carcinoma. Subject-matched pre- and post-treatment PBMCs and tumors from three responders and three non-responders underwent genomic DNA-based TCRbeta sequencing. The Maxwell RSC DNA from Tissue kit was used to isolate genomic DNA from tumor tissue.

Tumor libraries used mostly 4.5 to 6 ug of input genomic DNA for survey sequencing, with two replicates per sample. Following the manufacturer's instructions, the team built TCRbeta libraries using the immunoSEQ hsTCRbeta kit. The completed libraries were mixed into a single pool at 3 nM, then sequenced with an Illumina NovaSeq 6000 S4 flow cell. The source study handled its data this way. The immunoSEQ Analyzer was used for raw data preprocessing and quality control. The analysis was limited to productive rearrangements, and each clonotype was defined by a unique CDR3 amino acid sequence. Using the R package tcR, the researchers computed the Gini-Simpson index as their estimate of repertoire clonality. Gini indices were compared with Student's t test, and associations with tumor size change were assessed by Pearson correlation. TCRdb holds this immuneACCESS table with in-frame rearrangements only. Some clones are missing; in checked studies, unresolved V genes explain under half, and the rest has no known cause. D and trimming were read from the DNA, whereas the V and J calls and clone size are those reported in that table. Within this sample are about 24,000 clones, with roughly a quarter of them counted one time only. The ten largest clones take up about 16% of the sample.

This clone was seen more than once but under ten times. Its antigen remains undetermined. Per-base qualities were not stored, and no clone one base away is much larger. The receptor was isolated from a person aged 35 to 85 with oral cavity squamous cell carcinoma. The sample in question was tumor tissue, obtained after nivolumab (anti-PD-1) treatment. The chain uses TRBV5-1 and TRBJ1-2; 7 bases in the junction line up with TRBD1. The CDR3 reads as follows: CASSFGTDNYGYTF. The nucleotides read TGCGCCAGCAGCTTCGGGACAGACAACTATGGCTACACCTTC.